This entry lists 9 T cell receptor beta chains sequenced from one sample in a study of human T cells and chemical hapten exposure (dated by TCRdb to the early 2020s). Libraries came from RACE. Sequencing was carried out with a NextSeq 500. TCRdb reprocessing: public reads trimmed at Q25 with fastp, clones called with MiXCR, in-frame beta chains kept. Entries are consolidated by CDR3 protein sequence, retaining the most common genes and DNA. Present in this sample are 110,000 to 150,000 distinct CDR3 sequences, 10% to 15% of which were seen just once. About 1.4% of the sample goes to the ten largest clones. The meaning of the sample's time point label: patch test 2, 6 weeks after DPC sensitization. Sample treatment or condition, as interpreted from the label and publication: therapeutic diphenylcyclopropenone sensitization with weekly scalp DPC. The sequencing here drew on whole blood, taken in connection with sensitization to the hapten diphenylcyclopropenone (DPC). The receptors come from a woman between 45 and 60 years old with alopecia areata. Some clones in this sample may be carry-over from other donors' samples.

This chain connects TRBV28 to TRBJ1-1; D is undetermined. Germline CDR1 is MDHEN and CDR2 is SYDVKM. The CDR3 sequence is 15 residues long. With 5 bases removed from V and 4 bases from J, the gap between germline ends came to 17 bases. Written as DNA, the CDR3 is TGTGCCAGCAGTCTCCCACCCGCGGATACCACTGAAGCTTTCTTT. As protein: CASSLPPADTTEAFF.

This clonotype was counted between two and nine times. The V gene is TRBV19, the J gene TRBJ1-6; D is possibly TRBD1 (5 bases). CDR1 is LNHDA and CDR2 is SQIVND in the germline V gene (reference sequence). Trimming shortened V by 8 bases and J by 5 bases, and 10 bases separated the two germline ends. CDR3 length equals 13 residues. The CDR3 coding sequence is TGTGCCAGTGGGGACGGCGATAATTCACCCCTCCACTTT. It is translated as CASGDGDNSPLHF.

This clonotype was observed a handful of times. The chain recombines TRBV10-3 with TRBJ2-3, with D unresolved. The CDR3 sequence is 15 residues long. CDR1 ENHRY and CDR2 SYGVKD come from the germline V gene. V lost 1 base, J lost 0 bases, and 8 bases lay in between. The CDR3 DNA reads TGTGCCATCAGTGAGTTGGGATCTAGCACAGATACGCAGTATTTT. Amino acid sequence: CAISELGSSTDTQYF.

This clonotype was detected ten times or more. The chain is built from TRBV3-1 and TRBJ2-7; TRBD1 or TRBD2 may be the D gene (5 bases each). CDR1 LGHDT and CDR2 YNNKEL come from the germline V gene (reference sequence). The CDR3 is made up of 15 amino acids. Trimming took off 4 bases at V and 0 bases at J, with 13 bases between the two ends. In DNA, the CDR3 is TGTGCCAGCAGCCGCCGGGACCTCAACTCCTACGAGCAGTACTTC. This sequence encodes CASSRRDLNSYEQYF.

Ten or more counts support this clonotype. This chain joins TRBV5-1 and TRBJ2-2; 7 bases fit TRBD2. With 2 bases clipped from V and 5 bases from J, the junction kept 6 bases outside the gene matches. The V gene's germline CDR1 is SGHRS and CDR2 YFSETQ. The CDR3 covers 15 residues. The CDR3 spells CASSFGAGETGELFF. As DNA, the CDR3 is TGCGCCAGCAGCTTTGGCGCGGGAGAAACCGGGGAGCTGTTTTTT.

This clonotype was seen only a few times. V gene TRBV28 combines with J gene TRBJ1-1; TRBD1 matches at 8 bases. V shed 5 bases and J 3 bases; nucleotides not matched to a gene: 11. Germline-derived CDR1 and CDR2 are MDHEN and SYDVKM. CDR3 length equals 16 residues. This CDR3 reads CASSPGQGRGYTEAFF. Written as DNA, the CDR3 is TGTGCCAGCAGTCCCGGACAGGGCCGAGGGTACACTGAAGCTTTCTTT.

The chain combines TRBV29-1 with TRBJ2-6; no reliable D call. The CDR3 length is 12 residues. Germline CDR1 SQVTM, CDR2 ANQGSEA. The V gene lost 6 bases and the J gene lost 1 base, with 4 bases spanning the gap. As DNA, the CDR3 is TGCAGCGTAGGGTCTGGGGCCAACGTCCTGACTTTC. Protein: CSVGSGANVLTF. The full variable domain, with the rest looked up from reference TRBV29-1 and TRBJ2-6, is SAVISQKPSRDICQRGTSLTIQCQVDSQVTMMFWYRQQPGQSLTLIATANQGSEATYESGFVIDKFPISRPNLTFSTLTVSNMSPEDSSIYLCSVGSGANVLTFGAGSRLTVL.

The genes are TRBV7-2 and TRBJ2-2; D may be TRBD2 (6 bases). Germline CDR1 SGHTA, CDR2 FQGNSA. V gave up 5 bases and J gave up 1 base, with 14 bases separating them. This CDR3 spans 16 amino acids. DNA of the CDR3: TGTGCCAGCAGCCCAGGAGGTAGCGGGAACACCGGGGAGCTGTTTTTT. Amino acids: CASSPGGSGNTGELFF.

V usage is TRBV15 and J usage is TRBJ1-1; D not resolved. Between the trimmed V and J ends, which lost 6 bases and 2 bases, there was a span of 13 bases. The CDR3 sequence is 14 residues long. The germline V gene has CDR1 LNHNV and CDR2 YYDKDF (reference sequence). The CDR3 nucleotides read TGTGCCACCAGGCCGAGGAGCGGCAACACTGAAGCTTTCTTT. Residues: CATRPRSGNTEAFF.